Reported below is one TCR beta chain. These data originate in a study of blood T cell repertoires in COVID-19. The wider study: Both acute and convalescent COVID-19 samples were obtained from the United States, Italy and Spain. PBMCs, B-cell-depleted T cells, or T cells were the source of the cDNA or gDNA that made up the material.

How the authors handled the data: Using reference gene primer amplification, nucleated cell counts were estimated. Clones were sequenced by immunoSEQ multiplex PCR, and TCRdb holds only the in-frame ones, with some missing. V and J calls and clone size come straight from that table; D and trimming were deduced from the DNA. In the table there are fewer than 250,000 clones, approximately 82% of which are singletons. This CDR3 contains 14 residues. CDR1 and CDR2 from the germline V gene are SGHNT and YYREEE (reference sequence). Deletions cut 0 bases from V and 7 bases from J, with 13 bases between. The chain couples TRBV5-4 to TRBJ2-5; tentatively, D is TRBD2 (5 bases). The material sequenced was peripheral blood. The TCR originated in a woman between 50 and 59 years old with acute or convalescent COVID-19. The CDR3 nucleotides read TGTGCCAGCAGCTTGGGCGGACTGCCGGCGACCCAGTACTTC. Protein sequence: CASSLGGLPATQYF.